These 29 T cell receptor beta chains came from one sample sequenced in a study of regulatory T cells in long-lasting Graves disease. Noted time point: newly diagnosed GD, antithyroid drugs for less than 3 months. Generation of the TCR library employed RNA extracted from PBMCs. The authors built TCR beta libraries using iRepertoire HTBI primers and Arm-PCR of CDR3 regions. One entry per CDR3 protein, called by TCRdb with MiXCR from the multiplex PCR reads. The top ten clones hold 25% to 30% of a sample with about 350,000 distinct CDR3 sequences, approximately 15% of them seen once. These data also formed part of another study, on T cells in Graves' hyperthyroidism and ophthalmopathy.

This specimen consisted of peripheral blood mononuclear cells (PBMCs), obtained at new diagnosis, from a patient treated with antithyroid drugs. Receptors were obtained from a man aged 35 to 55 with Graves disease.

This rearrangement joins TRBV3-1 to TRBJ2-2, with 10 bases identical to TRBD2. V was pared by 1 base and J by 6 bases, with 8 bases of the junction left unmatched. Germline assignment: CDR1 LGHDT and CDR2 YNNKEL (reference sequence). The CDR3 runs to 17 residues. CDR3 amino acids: CASSQVGAGGLAGELFF. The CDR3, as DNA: TGTGCCAGCAGCCAAGTAGGAGCGGGGGGGCTTGCCGGGGAGCTGTTTTTT. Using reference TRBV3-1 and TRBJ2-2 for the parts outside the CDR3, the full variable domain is DTAVSQTPKYLVTQMGNDKSIKCEQNLGHDTMYWYKQDSKKFLKIMFSYNNKELIINETVPNRFSPKSPDKAHLNLHINSLELGDSAVYFCASSQVGAGGLAGELFFGEGSRLTVL.

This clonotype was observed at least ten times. The DNA of the CDR3 is TGTGCCAGCAGCTTAACGACGACTCAAGCTACCCTCCACTTT. Translated: CASSLTTTQATLHF. The chain is built from TRBV7-2 and TRBJ1-6; D call uncertain. The CDR3 is 14 residues long. Germline values: CDR1 SGHTA, CDR2 FQGNSA. V gave up 2 bases and J gave up 14 bases, with 16 bases separating them.

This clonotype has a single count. Written as DNA, the CDR3 is TGTGCCAGCAGCAATCAAGGGGGCACTGAAGCTTTCTTT. Its protein is CASSNQGGTEAFF. This chain links TRBV7-9 with TRBJ1-1, with D possibly being TRBD1 (6 bases). The germline gives CDR1 SEHNR, CDR2 FQNEAQ (reference sequence). V was pared by 5 bases and J by 4 bases, with 11 bases between. The CDR3 covers 13 residues.

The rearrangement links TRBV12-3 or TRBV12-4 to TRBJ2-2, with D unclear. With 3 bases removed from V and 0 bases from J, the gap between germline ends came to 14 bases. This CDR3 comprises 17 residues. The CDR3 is CASSLVGLSANTGELFF. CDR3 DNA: TGTGCCAGCAGTTTGGTCGGCCTCTCCGCGAACACCGGGGAGCTGTTTTTT.

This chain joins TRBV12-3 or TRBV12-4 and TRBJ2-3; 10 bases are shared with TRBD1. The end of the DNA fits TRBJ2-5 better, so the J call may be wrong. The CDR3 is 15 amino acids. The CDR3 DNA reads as TGTGCCAGCAGCCCCCGGGACAGGGGACGAGAGACCCAGTACTTC. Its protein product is CASSPRDRGRETQYF.

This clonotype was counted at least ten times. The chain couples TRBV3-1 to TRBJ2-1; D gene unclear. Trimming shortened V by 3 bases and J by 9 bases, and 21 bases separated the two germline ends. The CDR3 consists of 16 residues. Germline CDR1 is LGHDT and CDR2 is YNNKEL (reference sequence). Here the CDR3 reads CASSQSQTRPVAEQFF. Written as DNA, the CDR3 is TGTGCCAGCAGCCAGTCGCAGACAAGGCCAGTCGCTGAGCAGTTCTTC.

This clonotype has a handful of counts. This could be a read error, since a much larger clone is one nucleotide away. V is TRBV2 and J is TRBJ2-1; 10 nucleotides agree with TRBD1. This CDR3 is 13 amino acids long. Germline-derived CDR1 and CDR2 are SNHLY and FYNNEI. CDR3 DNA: TGTGCCAGCAGCGGACAGGGGGTCAATGGGCAGTTCTTC. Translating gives CASSGQGVNGQFF. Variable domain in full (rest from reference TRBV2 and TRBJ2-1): EPEVTQTPSHQVTQMGQEVILRCVPISNHLYFYWYRQILGQKVEFLVSFYNNEISEKSEIFDDQFSVERPDGSNFTLKIRSTKLEDSAMYFCASSGQGVNGQFFGPGTRLTVL.

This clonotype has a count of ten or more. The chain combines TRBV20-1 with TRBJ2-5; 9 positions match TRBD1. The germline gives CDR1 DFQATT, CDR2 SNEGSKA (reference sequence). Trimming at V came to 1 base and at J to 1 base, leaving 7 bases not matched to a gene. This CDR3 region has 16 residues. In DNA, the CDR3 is TGCAGTGCTAGAGGGCCGGGACAGGGTTTCCAAGAGACCCAGTACTTC. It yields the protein CSARGPGQGFQETQYF.

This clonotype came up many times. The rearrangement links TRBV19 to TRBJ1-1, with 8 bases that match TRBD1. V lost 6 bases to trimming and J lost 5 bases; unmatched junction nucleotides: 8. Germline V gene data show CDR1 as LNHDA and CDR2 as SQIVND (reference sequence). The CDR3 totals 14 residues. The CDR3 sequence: CASRRQGLGTEAFF. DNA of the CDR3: TGTGCCAGTAGGAGACAGGGGTTGGGGACTGAAGCTTTCTTT.

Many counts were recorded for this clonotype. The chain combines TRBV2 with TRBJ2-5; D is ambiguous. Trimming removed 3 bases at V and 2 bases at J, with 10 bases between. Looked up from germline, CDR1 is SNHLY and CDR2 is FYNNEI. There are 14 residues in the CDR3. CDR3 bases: TGTGCCAGCAGTGATGTCGTGGGGCAAGAGACCCAGTACTTC. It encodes CASSDVVGQETQYF.

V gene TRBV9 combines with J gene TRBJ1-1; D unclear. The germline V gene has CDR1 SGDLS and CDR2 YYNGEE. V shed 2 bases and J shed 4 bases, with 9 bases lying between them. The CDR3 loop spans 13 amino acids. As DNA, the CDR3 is TGTGCCAGCAGCGTGCAACAGAGCACTGAAGCTTTCTTT. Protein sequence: CASSVQQSTEAFF.

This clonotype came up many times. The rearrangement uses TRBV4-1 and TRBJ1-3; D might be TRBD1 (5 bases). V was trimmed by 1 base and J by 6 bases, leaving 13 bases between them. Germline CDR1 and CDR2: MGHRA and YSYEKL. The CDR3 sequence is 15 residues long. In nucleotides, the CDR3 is TGCGCCAGCAGCCAAGGAAGGGGATCGACAAACACCATATATTTT. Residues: CASSQGRGSTNTIYF.

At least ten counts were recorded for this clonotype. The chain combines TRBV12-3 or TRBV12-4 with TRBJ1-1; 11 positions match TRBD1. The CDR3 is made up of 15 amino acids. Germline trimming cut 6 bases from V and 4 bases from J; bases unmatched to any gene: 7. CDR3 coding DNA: TGTGCCAGCAGGACTACGGGACAGGGGGGCACTGAAGCTTTCTTT. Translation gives CASRTTGQGGTEAFF.

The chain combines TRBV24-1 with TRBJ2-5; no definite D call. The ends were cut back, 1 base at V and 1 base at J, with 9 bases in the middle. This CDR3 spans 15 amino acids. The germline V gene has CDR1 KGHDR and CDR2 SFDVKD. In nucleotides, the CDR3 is TGTGCCACCAGTGATTTAGTAAACTCCCAAGAGACCCAGTACTTC. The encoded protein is CATSDLVNSQETQYF.

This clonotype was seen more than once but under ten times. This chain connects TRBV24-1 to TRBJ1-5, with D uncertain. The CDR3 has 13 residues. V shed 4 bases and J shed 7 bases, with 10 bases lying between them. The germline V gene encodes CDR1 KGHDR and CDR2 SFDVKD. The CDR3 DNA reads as TGTGCCACCAGTGACGTTTCAGGCCAGCCCCAGCATTTT. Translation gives CATSDVSGQPQHF.

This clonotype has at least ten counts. CDR3 nucleotide sequence: TGTGCCAGCAGGATGGGGGCGGTGACCGAACTATCCTACACCTTC. Its protein product is CASRMGAVTELSYTF. The chain recombines TRBV2 with TRBJ1-2, with D possibly matching TRBD1 (6 bases). The germline V gene encodes CDR1 SNHLY and CDR2 FYNNEI. The CDR3 covers 15 residues. V gave up 6 bases and J gave up 10 bases, with 24 bases separating them.

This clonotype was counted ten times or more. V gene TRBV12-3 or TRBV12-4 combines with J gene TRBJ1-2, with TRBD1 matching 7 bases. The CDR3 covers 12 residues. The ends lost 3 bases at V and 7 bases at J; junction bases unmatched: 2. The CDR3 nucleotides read TGTGCCAGCAGTTTGGAGGGGGCTGGCTACACCTTC. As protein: CASSLEGAGYTF.

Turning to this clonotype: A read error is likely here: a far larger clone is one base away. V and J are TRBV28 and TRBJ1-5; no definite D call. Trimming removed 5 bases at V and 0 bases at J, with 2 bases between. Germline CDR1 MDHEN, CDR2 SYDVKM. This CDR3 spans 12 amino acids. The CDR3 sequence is CASSISNQPQHF. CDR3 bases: TGTGCCAGCAGTATTAGCAATCAGCCCCAGCATTTT.

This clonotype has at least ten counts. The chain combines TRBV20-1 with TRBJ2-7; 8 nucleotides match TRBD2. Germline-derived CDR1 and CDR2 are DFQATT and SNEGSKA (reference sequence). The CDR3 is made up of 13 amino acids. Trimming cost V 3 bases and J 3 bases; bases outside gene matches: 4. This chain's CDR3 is CSASPSGYYEQYF. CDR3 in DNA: TGCAGTGCTAGTCCTAGCGGGTACTACGAGCAGTACTTC.

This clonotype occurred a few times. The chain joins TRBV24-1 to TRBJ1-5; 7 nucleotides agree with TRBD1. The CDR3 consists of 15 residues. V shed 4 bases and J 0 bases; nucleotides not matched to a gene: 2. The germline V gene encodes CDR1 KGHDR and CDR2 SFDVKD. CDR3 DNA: TGTGCCACCAGTGACAGGGGGGTTAGCAATCAGCCCCAGCATTTT. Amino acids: CATSDRGVSNQPQHF.

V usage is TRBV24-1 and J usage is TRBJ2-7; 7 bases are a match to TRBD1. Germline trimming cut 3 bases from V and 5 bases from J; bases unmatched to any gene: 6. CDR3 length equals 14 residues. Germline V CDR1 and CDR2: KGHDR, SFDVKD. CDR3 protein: CATSDPGTVDEQYF. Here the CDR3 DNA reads TGTGCCACCAGTGATCCCGGGACAGTGGACGAGCAGTACTTC.

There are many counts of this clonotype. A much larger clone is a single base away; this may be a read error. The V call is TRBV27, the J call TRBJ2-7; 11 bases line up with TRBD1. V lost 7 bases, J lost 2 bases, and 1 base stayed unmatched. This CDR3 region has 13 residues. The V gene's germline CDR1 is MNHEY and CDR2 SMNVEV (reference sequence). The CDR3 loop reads CASMGQGAYEQYF. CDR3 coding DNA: TGTGCCAGCATGGGACAGGGGGCCTACGAGCAGTACTTC.

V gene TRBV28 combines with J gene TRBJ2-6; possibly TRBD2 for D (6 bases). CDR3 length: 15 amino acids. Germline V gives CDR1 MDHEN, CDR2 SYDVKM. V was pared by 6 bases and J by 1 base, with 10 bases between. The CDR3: CASSGGLSGANVLTF. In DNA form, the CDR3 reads TGTGCCAGCAGCGGGGGATTATCTGGGGCCAACGTCCTGACTTTC.

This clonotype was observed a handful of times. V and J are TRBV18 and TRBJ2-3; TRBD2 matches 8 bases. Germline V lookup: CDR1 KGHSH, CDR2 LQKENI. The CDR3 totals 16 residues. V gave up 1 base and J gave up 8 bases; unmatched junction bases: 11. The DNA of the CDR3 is TGTGCCAGCTCACCACGGAATAGCGGGGATCGGCCTACGCAGTATTTT. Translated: CASSPRNSGDRPTQYF.

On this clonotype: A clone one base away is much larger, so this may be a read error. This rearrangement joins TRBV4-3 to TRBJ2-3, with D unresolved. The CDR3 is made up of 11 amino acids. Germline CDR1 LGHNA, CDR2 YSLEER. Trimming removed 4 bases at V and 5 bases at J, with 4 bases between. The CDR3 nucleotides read TGCGCCAGCAGCCGGGAAGATACGCAGTATTTT. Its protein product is CASSREDTQYF.

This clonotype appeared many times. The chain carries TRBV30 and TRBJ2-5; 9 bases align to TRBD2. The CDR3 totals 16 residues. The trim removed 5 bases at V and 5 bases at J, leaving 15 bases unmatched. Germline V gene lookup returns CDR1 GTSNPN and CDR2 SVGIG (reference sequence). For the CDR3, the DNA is TGTGCCTGGGCGGGCCGGGGGCTAGCGGGGTACGAGACCCAGTACTTC. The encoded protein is CAWAGRGLAGYETQYF. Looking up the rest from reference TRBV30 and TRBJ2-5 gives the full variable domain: SQTIHQWPATLVQPVGSPLSLECTVEGTSNPNLYWYRQAAGRGLQLLFYSVGIGQISSEVPQNLSASRPQDRQFILSSKKLLLSDSGFYLCAWAGRGLAGYETQYFGPGTRLLVL.

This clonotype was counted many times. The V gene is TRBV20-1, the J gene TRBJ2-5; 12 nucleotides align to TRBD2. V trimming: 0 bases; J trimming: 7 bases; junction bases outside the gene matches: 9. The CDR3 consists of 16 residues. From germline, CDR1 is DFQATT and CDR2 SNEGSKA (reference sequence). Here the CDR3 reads CSARDESSGGGRTQYF. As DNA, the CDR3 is TGCAGTGCTAGAGATGAGTCTAGCGGGGGGGGTAGGACCCAGTACTTC.

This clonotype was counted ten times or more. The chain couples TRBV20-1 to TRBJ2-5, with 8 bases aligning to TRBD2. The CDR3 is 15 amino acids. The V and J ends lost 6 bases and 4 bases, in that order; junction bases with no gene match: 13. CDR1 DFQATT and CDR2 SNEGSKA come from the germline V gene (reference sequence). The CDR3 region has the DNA TGCAGTGCGCGGGGGGCGGGGGGTCTGGGAGAGACCCAGTACTTC. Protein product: CSARGAGGLGETQYF.

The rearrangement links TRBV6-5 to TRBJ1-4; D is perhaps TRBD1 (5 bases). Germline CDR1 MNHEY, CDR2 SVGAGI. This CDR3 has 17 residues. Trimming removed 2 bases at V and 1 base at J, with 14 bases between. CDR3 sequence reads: CASSYPTGTETNEKLFF. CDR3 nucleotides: TGTGCCAGCAGTTACCCTACCGGGACGGAAACTAATGAAAAACTGTTTTTT.